This TCR beta chain was captured in a study of blood T cells in healthy people across ages. A sample-barcoded 5' primer and a J-beta primer mix were used in a second PCR of about 7 to 12 cycles. TCRdb analysed the 5' RACE reads with MiXCR anew, one entry per CDR3 protein. The repertoire holds roughly 800,000 distinct CDR3 sequences, with 55% to 75% as singletons. Regarding the study as a whole: Any conclusive comparison of naive versus antigen-experienced cells was prevented by using unsorted PBMCs. Per million T cells, TCR beta diversity dropped about linearly as age rose. Compared with aged donors, long-lived donors showed fewer expanded clones, suggesting selection.

As concerns this clonotype: Its antigen is not identified.

This CDR3 has 12 amino acids. Germline-derived CDR1 and CDR2 are MDHEN and SYDVKM. The ends were cut back, 3 bases at V and 11 bases at J, with 8 bases in the middle. Sequences were obtained from blood. The rearrangement joins TRBV28 to TRBJ1-6, with D hard to call. The clonotype comes from a man in his thirties or forties in good health. CDR3 amino acids: CASSLVEAPLHF. CDR3 DNA: TGTGCCAGCAGTTTGGTGGAAGCACCCCTCCACTTT.